This entry is about one T cell receptor (beta chain). Its target is unknown. This sample is drawn from a study of cytomegalovirus exposure and HLA in healthy donors. Regarding the study as a whole: Several top significant clusters appeared, in a later analysis, to be linked to common viral pathogens. 87-base-pair reads could not separate some V segments, including TRBV6-2 and TRBV6-3.

With 60 Vbeta and 13 Jbeta primers, the PCR was carried out. The protocol was immunoSEQ multiplex PCR, while the TCRdb copy is restricted to in-frame clones and leaves out a portion. The sample holds about 250,000 clones, approximately 70% seen once. V dropped 3 bases and J dropped 0; count of bases not matched to a gene: 4. Per the germline V gene, CDR1 is SGHVS and CDR2 is FNYEAQ. The CDR3 runs 15 residues. The source is a female donor in good health and CMV-seronegative. The sequenced sample was PBMCs. The rearrangement links TRBV7-6 to TRBJ2-7; TRBD2 matches 8 bases. DNA for the CDR3: TGTGCCAGCAGCTTTCGGAGCGGGAGCTCCTACGAGCAGTACTTC. It specifies CASSFRSGSSYEQYF.